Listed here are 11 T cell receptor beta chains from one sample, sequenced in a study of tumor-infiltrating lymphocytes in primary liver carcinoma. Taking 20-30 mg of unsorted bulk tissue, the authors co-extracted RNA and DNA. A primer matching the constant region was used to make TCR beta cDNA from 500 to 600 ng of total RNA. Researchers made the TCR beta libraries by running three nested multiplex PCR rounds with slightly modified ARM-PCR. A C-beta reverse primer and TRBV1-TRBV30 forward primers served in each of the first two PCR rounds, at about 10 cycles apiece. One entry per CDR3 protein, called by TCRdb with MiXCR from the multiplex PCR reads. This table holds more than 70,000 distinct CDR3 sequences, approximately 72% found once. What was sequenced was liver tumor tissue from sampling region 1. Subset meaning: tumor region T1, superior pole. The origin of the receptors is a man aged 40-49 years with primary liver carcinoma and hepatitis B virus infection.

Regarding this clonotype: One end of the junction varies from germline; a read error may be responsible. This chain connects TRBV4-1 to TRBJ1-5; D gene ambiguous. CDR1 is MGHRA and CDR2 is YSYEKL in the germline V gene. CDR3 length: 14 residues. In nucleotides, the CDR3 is TGTGCCAGCAGCCTTTCACATAGCAATCAGCCCCAGCATTTT. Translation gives CASSLSHSNQPQHF.

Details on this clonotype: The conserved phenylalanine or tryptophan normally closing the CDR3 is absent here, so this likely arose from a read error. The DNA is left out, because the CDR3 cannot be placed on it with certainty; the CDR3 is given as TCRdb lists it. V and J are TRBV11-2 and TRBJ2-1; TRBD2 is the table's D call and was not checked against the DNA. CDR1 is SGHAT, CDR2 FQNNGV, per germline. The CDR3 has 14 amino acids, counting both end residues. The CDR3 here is CASSNRQGHNEQLS.

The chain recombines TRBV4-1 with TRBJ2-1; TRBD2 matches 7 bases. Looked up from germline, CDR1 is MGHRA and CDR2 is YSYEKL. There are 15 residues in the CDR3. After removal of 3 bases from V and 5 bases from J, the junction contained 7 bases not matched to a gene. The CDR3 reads CASSHQRGENNEQFF. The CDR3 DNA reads TGCGCCAGCAGCCACCAGCGGGGCGAAAACAATGAGCAGTTCTTC.

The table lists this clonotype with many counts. The CDR3: CASSWGTRLHSNQPQHF. The CDR3 bases are TGTGCCAGCAGTTGGGGGACCCGTTTACATAGCAATCAGCCCCAGCATTTT. The gene calls are TRBV28 and TRBJ1-5; TRBD1 is a possible D gene (5 bases). Trimming pared 4 bases from V and 0 bases from J, leaving 16 bases between. Looked up from germline, CDR1 is MDHEN and CDR2 is SYDVKM. This CDR3 is 17 amino acids long.

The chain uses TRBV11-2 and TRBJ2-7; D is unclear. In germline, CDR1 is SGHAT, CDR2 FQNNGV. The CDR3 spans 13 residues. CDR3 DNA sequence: TGTGCTAACCCCGAAGAGGCGCCCTACGAGCAGTACTTC. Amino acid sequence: CANPEEAPYEQYF.

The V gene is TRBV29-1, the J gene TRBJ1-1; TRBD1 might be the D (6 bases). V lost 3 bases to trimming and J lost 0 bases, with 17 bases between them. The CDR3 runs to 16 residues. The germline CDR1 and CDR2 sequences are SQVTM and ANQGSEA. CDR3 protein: CSVDVARDIMNTEAFF. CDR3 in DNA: TGCAGCGTTGATGTGGCCAGGGACATTATGAACACTGAAGCTTTCTTT.

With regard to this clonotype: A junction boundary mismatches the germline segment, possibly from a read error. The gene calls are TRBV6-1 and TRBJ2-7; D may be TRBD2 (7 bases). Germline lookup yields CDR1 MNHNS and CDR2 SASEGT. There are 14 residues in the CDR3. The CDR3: CANREGRRDDEQCF. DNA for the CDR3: TGTGCCAACAGGGAGGGGAGGAGAGATGACGAGCAGTGCTTC.

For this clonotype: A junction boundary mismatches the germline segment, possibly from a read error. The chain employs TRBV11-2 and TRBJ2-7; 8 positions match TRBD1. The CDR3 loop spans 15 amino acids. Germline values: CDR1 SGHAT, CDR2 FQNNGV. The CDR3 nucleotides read TGTGACAGCAGTTTAGGCAGGGGGCTTACCTACGAGCAATACTTC. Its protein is CDSSLGRGLTYEQYF.

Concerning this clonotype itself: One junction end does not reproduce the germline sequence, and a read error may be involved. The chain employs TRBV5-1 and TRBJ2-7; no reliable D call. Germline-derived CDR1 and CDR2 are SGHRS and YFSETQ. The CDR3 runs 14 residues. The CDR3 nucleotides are TGTGCCAGCAGATTGGCCCTGGAACCCTACGAGCAGTACTTC. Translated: CASRLALEPYEQYF.

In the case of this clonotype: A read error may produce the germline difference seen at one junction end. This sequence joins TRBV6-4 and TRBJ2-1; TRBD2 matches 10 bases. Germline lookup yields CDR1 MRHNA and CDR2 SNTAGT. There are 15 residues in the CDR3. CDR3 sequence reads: CTSSERLAGYNEQFF. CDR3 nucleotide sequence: TGTACCAGCAGTGAAAGACTAGCGGGTTACAATGAGCAGTTCTTC.

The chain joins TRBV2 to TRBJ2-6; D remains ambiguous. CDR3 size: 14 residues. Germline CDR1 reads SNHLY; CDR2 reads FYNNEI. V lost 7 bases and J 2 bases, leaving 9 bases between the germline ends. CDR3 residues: CASIFSPGANVLTF. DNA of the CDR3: TGTGCCAGCATCTTTAGCCCTGGGGCCAACGTCCTGACTTTC.